One TCR beta chain is described in this entry. Only in-frame clones appear in the TCRdb table, and some are missing; sequencing was by immunoSEQ multiplex PCR. Here the sample spans 110,000 or so clones, 70% to 90% being singletons. The sample is drawn from a study of T cell responses to AZD1222 COVID-19 vaccine. Trimming took 2 bases from V and 2 from J, leaving 15 bases between them. The germline V gene has CDR1 SQVTM and CDR2 ANQGSEA. The CDR3 covers 16 residues. The receptor was isolated from an adult in good health. The chain uses TRBV29-1 and TRBJ2-2, with TRBD1 as a possible D gene (7 bases). The sequenced sample was peripheral blood, obtained on day 0 of AZD1222 vaccination. CDR3 nucleotides: TGCAGCGTTGAACCAGGGGGGTCCTCTAACACCGGGGAGCTGTTTTTT. Encoded protein: CSVEPGGSSNTGELFF.